What follows are 6 T cell receptor beta chains derived from one specimen sequenced in a study of T cells in Graves' hyperthyroidism and ophthalmopathy. TCR beta CDR3 regions were amplified from RNA transcripts. HTBI primers were used for first-round RT-PCR of the TCR CDR3. TCRdb re-called the multiplex PCR reads with MiXCR, one entry per CDR3 protein. The data contain 500,000 to 650,000 distinct CDR3 sequences, 14% of them seen just once; the ten biggest clones take up about 15%. The sample taken for sequencing was blood. These TCRs come from a woman aged 40 to 49 with Graves' hyperthyroidism.

This clonotype has a count of ten or more. The chain combines TRBV6-2 or TRBV6-3 with TRBJ2-7, with 9 nucleotides matching TRBD2. CDR1 MNHEY and CDR2 SVGEGT come from the germline V gene. The CDR3 is 16 residues long. V lost 7 bases and J lost 0; bases outside the gene matches: 10. CDR3 protein: CASTSLGSGSSYEQYF. For the CDR3, the DNA is TGTGCCAGCACCTCCTTGGGTAGCGGGAGCTCCTACGAGCAGTACTTC.

This clonotype has a handful of counts. The rearrangement uses TRBV7-8 and TRBJ2-3, with 13 bases matching TRBD2. Germline CDR1 SGHVS, CDR2 FQNEAQ. With 6 bases clipped from V and 6 bases from J, the junction kept 15 bases outside the gene matches. This CDR3 has 18 residues. The CDR3, as DNA: TGTGCCAGCAGGCGGACTAGCGGGAGATCAATGTCGGGTGATACGCAGTATTTT. It codes for CASRRTSGRSMSGDTQYF.

At least ten counts were recorded for this clonotype. The chain has TRBV3-1 and TRBJ1-2; TRBD1 is a possible D gene (6 bases). This CDR3 has 14 amino acids. CDR1 is LGHDT, CDR2 YNNKEL, per germline (reference sequence). The germline V and J ends were trimmed by 2 bases and 3 bases, with 10 bases remaining between them. CDR3 in DNA: TGTGCCAGCAGCCAACGGGCAGGGGACTATGGCTACACCTTC. This translates into CASSQRAGDYGYTF.

This chain links TRBV7-9 with TRBJ2-2; maybe TRBD2 (5 bases). Trimming took off 5 bases at V and 6 bases at J, with 7 bases between the two ends. The germline CDR1 and CDR2 sequences are SEHNR and FQNEAQ (reference sequence). The CDR3 extends over 12 amino acids. The CDR3 region has the DNA TGTGCCAGCAGCACCGGGGCCGGGGAGCTGTTTTTT. Residues: CASSTGAGELFF.

About this clonotype: A read error may account for a junction end that differs from germline. This chain links TRBV5-1 with TRBJ1-1; TRBD1 might be the D (6 bases). Germline V lookup: CDR1 SGHRS, CDR2 YFSETQ. CDR3 length: 16 amino acids. The CDR3 loop is CANSLFSGRGGAEAFF. The CDR3 DNA reads TGCGCCAACAGCTTGTTCTCGGGGAGGGGGGGCGCGGAAGCTTTCTTT.

This clonotype has a count of ten or more. The rearrangement uses TRBV10-3 and TRBJ2-1, with 16 bases aligning to TRBD2. The CDR3 runs 16 residues. The V gene end was trimmed by 3 bases and the J gene end by 8 bases; junction bases not matched to a gene: 4. The germline V gene has CDR1 ENHRY and CDR2 SYGVKD. Here the CDR3 reads CAISEQGLAGGYEQFF. In nucleotides, the CDR3 is TGTGCCATCAGTGAACAGGGACTAGCGGGAGGGTATGAGCAGTTCTTC.